This T cell receptor beta chain was sequenced for a study of T cell responses to AZD1222 COVID-19 vaccine. General study findings and limits: Donors skewed white British and female; clonal diversity was possibly underestimated. Mapped onto spike, vaccine-associated CD4 TCRs spanned it and were dominant at 160-218 and 743-854.

V lost 5 bases to trimming and J lost 4 bases, with 16 bases between them. Germline CDR1 and CDR2: PRHDT and FYEKMQ (reference sequence). This CDR3 contains 15 residues. Worth noting for this clone: Its specificity is not known.

Some clones are missing from TCRdb's copy, which holds only in-frame ones; the method was immunoSEQ multiplex PCR. Seen here are 150,000 to 180,000 clones, 85% to 95% observed once, and the top ten hold roughly 1.6%. Investigators merged groups given second doses at roughly 4 or roughly 12 weeks. This TCR was recovered from an adult who received the AZD1222 COVID-19 vaccine. This specimen consisted of peripheral blood, obtained 28 days after the second AZD1222 dose. The chain is built from TRBV13 and TRBJ2-3; D is unresolved. As DNA, the CDR3 is TGTGCCAGCAGCCTGAGACGACAAACGGCAGATACGCAGTATTTT. This encodes CASSLRRQTADTQYF.